Following are 20 T cell receptor beta chains from one sample sequenced in a study of T-cell memory formation after mild COVID-19. TCRdb itself ran the 5' RACE reads through MiXCR, one entry per CDR3 protein. The repertoire has 350,000 to 450,000 distinct CDR3 sequences, under 15% of them found once; the top ten carry roughly 22%. Sequenced material: PBMCs or a T cell subset sorted from them (not recorded which). The source of these receptors is a man aged 18-30 years who had mild COVID-19 (a few samples of this study predate the infection). Cell type and time point are not known.

V usage is TRBV4-1 and J usage is TRBJ2-5; 14 positions match TRBD2. The trim removed 4 bases at V and 4 bases at J, leaving 2 bases unmatched. The CDR3 runs 15 residues. CDR1 and CDR2 from the germline V gene are MGHRA and YSYEKL. DNA of the CDR3: TGCGCCAGCAGCCGACTAGCGGGGGGGCCAGAGACCCAGTACTTC. Translated: CASSRLAGGPETQYF.

This clonotype was seen a handful of times. The rearrangement links TRBV28 to TRBJ2-2; TRBD2 might be the D (5 bases). The CDR3 consists of 15 residues. Trimming took 5 bases from V and 3 from J, leaving 13 bases between them. CDR1 is MDHEN, CDR2 SYDVKM, per germline. CDR3 residues: CASSPLGEHTGELFF. DNA for the CDR3: TGTGCCAGCAGTCCCCTCGGGGAGCACACCGGGGAGCTGTTTTTT.

This clonotype was recorded a few times. The rearrangement uses TRBV28 and TRBJ1-2; tentatively, D is TRBD1 (6 bases). This CDR3 is built from 16 residues. The V gene lost 3 bases and the J gene lost 6 bases, with 20 bases spanning the gap. Per the germline V gene, CDR1 is MDHEN and CDR2 is SYDVKM. CDR3 loop: CASSLVPGRGADGYTF. CDR3 sequence (DNA): TGTGCCAGCAGTTTGGTACCGGGCAGGGGCGCAGATGGCTACACCTTC.

The V and J genes are TRBV18 and TRBJ1-1; weak D call: TRBD1 (5 bases). The V gene lost 6 bases and the J gene lost 0 bases, with 17 bases spanning the gap. CDR3 length: 16 amino acids. The germline gives CDR1 KGHSH, CDR2 LQKENI. The CDR3 loop reads CASSPAREKMNTEAFF. Written as DNA, the CDR3 is TGTGCCAGCTCCCCCGCCAGGGAAAAAATGAACACTGAAGCTTTCTTT. Full variable domain (missing parts from reference TRBV18 and TRBJ1-1): NAGVMQNPRHLVRRRGQEARLRCSPMKGHSHVYWYRQLPEEGLKFMVYLQKENIIDESGMPKERFSAEFPKEGPSILRIQQVVRGDSAAYFCASSPAREKMNTEAFFGQGTRLTVV.

This chain connects TRBV9 to TRBJ2-2, with a tentative D call TRBD2 (5 bases). Looked up from germline, CDR1 is SGDLS and CDR2 is YYNGEE. The CDR3 contains 14 residues. V lost 2 bases to trimming and J lost 5 bases, with 10 bases between them. The DNA of the CDR3 is TGTGCCAGCAGCGTGCACCCGGGGACCGGGGAGCTGTTTTTT. Amino acids: CASSVHPGTGELFF.

This clonotype was detected only a few times. This rearrangement joins TRBV29-1 to TRBJ1-5; no clear D. Germline lookup yields CDR1 SQVTM and CDR2 ANQGSEA. V was pared by 0 bases and J by 0 bases, with 0 bases between. The CDR3 totals 12 residues. The CDR3 sequence: CSVEDSNQPQHF. The CDR3, as DNA: TGCAGCGTTGAAGATAGCAATCAGCCCCAGCATTTT.

J is TRBJ2-5 and V is TRBV7-8; perhaps TRBD2 as D (6 bases). This CDR3 spans 15 amino acids. Germline loops: CDR1 SGHVS, CDR2 FQNEAQ. V lost 6 bases and J lost 5, with 19 bases in between. CDR3 bases: TGTGCCAGCAGTCAGAACGGCGGGGTCCCGGAGACCCAGTACTTC. Translated: CASSQNGGVPETQYF.

The chain employs TRBV7-2 and TRBJ2-5; D is undetermined. This CDR3 has 14 amino acids. Trimming removed 0 bases from V and 0 bases from J, with 5 bases in between. Germline V lookup: CDR1 SGHTA, CDR2 FQGNSA. CDR3 sequence reads: CASSLAGYQETQYF. The CDR3 nucleotides are TGTGCCAGCAGCTTAGCCGGGTACCAAGAGACCCAGTACTTC.

This clonotype has only a few counts. V is TRBV4-3 and J is TRBJ2-5, with 8 bases identical to TRBD2. CDR1 is LGHNA and CDR2 is YSLEER in the germline V gene. This CDR3 contains 15 residues. The V gene end was trimmed by 0 bases and the J gene end by 2 bases; junction bases not matched to a gene: 2. In DNA form, the CDR3 reads TGCGCCAGCAGCCAAGATCGGGGGGGTCAAGAGACCCAGTACTTC. It encodes CASSQDRGGQETQYF.

This rearrangement joins TRBV20-1 to TRBJ2-3; unclear D gene. This CDR3 spans 12 amino acids. V was clipped by 6 bases and J by 2 bases, with 9 bases between them. Germline V gene data show CDR1 as DFQATT and CDR2 as SNEGSKA (reference sequence). The CDR3 protein is CSAEWSTDTQYF. In DNA, the CDR3 is TGCAGTGCCGAGTGGTCCACAGATACGCAGTATTTT.

The chain couples TRBV6-5 to TRBJ2-5, with 9 bases fitting TRBD1. The ends lost 4 bases at V and 5 bases at J; junction bases unmatched: 8. The germline V gene has CDR1 MNHEY and CDR2 SVGAGI. This CDR3 has 15 residues. CDR3 coding DNA: TGTGCCAGCAGTTCGACAGGGGGTGTTCGGGAGACCCAGTACTTC. Translated: CASSSTGGVRETQYF.

The V call is TRBV5-4, the J call TRBJ2-1, with 7 bases lining up with TRBD2. Germline assignment: CDR1 SGHNT and CDR2 YYREEE (reference sequence). The CDR3 is 16 amino acids. The J segment lost 1 base and the V segment lost 3 bases, leaving 7 bases of the junction unmatched. The CDR3 nucleotides read TGTGCCAGCAGCTGGGGTGTGGGGGGGTCCTACAATGAGCAGTTCTTC. Translated, it gives CASSWGVGGSYNEQFF.

The chain recombines TRBV10-1 with TRBJ1-5; D possibly corresponds to TRBD1 (6 bases). Trimming removed 2 bases from V and 10 bases from J, with 18 bases in between. Germline CDR1 WNHNN, CDR2 SYGVQD (reference sequence). The CDR3 is 15 amino acids. CDR3 sequence (DNA): TGCGCCAGCAGTGAGGGGGGCCCGGGACTTCCCCCCCAGCATTTT. Its protein product is CASSEGGPGLPPQHF.

This chain uses TRBV3-1 with TRBJ2-2; the D gene is possibly TRBD2 (6 bases). The V gene lost 6 bases and the J gene lost 0 bases, with 11 bases spanning the gap. The CDR3 runs to 15 residues. CDR1 is LGHDT and CDR2 is YNNKEL in the germline V gene (reference sequence). Here the CDR3 reads CASRRSSANTGELFF. In DNA, the CDR3 is TGTGCCAGCAGACGATCTAGCGCGAACACCGGGGAGCTGTTTTTT.

The chain is built from TRBV5-1 and TRBJ2-5; no clear D. The ends were cut back, 4 bases at V and 2 bases at J, with 12 bases in the middle. Germline V gives CDR1 SGHRS, CDR2 YFSETQ. The CDR3 is 14 amino acids. CDR3 sequence reads: CASSPASAQETQYF. The CDR3 nucleotides read TGCGCCAGCAGCCCAGCCTCCGCTCAAGAGACCCAGTACTTC. Supplemented by reference TRBV5-1 and TRBJ2-5, the full variable domain reads KAGVTQTPRYLIKTRGQQVTLSCSPISGHRSVSWYQQTPGQGLQFLFEYFSETQRNKGNFPGRFSGRQFSNSRSEMNVSTLELGDSALYLCASSPASAQETQYFGPGTRLLVL.

The chain has TRBV27 and TRBJ1-3; D is uncertain. Per the germline V gene, CDR1 is MNHEY and CDR2 is SMNVEV (reference sequence). The V gene lost 5 bases and the J gene lost 2 bases, with 13 bases spanning the gap. The CDR3 covers 15 residues. The CDR3: CASSDRPGPGNTIYF. CDR3 nucleotides: TGTGCCAGCAGTGACCGACCCGGGCCTGGAAACACCATATATTTT.

This clonotype was seen a handful of times. The chain carries TRBV4-3 and TRBJ1-2; 7 nucleotides agree with TRBD1. This CDR3 is built from 14 residues. Trimming took 4 bases from V and 8 from J; bases not matched to a gene: 10. Germline V gene data show CDR1 as LGHNA and CDR2 as YSLEER. In DNA, the CDR3 is TGCGCCAGCAGCCCAGGGGGTTTTTCCTGGGGCTACACCTTC. Translation: CASSPGGFSWGYTF.

This clonotype was seen more than once but under ten times. The rearrangement uses TRBV20-1 and TRBJ2-5; D call uncertain. The CDR3 is made up of 12 amino acids. Per germline, CDR1 DFQATT and CDR2 SNEGSKA (reference sequence). Trimming removed 2 bases at V and 1 base at J, with 5 bases between. In DNA, the CDR3 is TGCAGTGCTAGACACAGCCAAGAGACCCAGTACTTC. Translated: CSARHSQETQYF.

This clonotype was observed a few times. The chain uses TRBV7-2 and TRBJ2-5; TRBD1 agrees at 9 bases. The CDR3 runs to 14 residues. Germline V lookup: CDR1 SGHTA, CDR2 FQGNSA. The V and J ends lost 4 bases and 5 bases, in that order; junction bases with no gene match: 5. The CDR3 DNA follows: TGTGCCAGCAGCTGGACAGGGGCCCGGGAGACCCAGTACTTC. Protein sequence: CASSWTGARETQYF. Based on the CDR3 plus reference TRBV7-2 and TRBJ2-5, the full variable domain is GAGVSQSPSNKVTEKGKDVELRCDPISGHTALYWYRQSLGQGLEFLIYFQGNSAPDKSGLPSDRFSAERTGGSVSTLTIQRTQQEDSAVYLCASSWTGARETQYFGPGTRLLVL.

CDR3 protein: CASTSRVGTYEQYF. The DNA of the CDR3 is TGTGCCAGCACCTCAAGGGTGGGGACCTACGAGCAGTACTTC. V is TRBV6-1 and J is TRBJ2-7; D not certain. The germline V and J ends were trimmed by 7 bases and 2 bases, with 15 bases remaining between them. The CDR3 spans 14 residues. CDR1 and CDR2 (germline): MNHNS, SASEGT.